The sequence of this TCR beta chain was determined in a study of early T cells in non-severe SARS-CoV-2 infection. This CDR3 region has 12 residues. V lost 0 bases and J lost 13, with 13 bases in between. The germline V gene encodes CDR1 SGDLS and CDR2 YYNGEE. From the 5' RACE reads, TCRdb called clonotypes with MiXCR, one entry per CDR3 protein. The sample has 50,000 to 55,000 distinct CDR3 sequences, about a tenth seen once; the top ten hold 14% to 15%. In its sample, this clonotype was seen many times. The receptor comes from an adult who was a healthcare worker with PCR-confirmed SARS-CoV-2 infection or an uninfected control (not recorded which). The rearrangement links TRBV9 to TRBJ2-5; D gene unclear. Sequencing was performed on whole blood. CDR3 residues: CASSVVDGSLYF. DNA of the CDR3: TGTGCCAGCAGCGTAGTGGACGGGTCGCTGTACTTC.